This T cell receptor beta chain was identified during a study of metastatic and nonmetastatic thyroid tumors. Whole-study context: Repertoire comparison spanned blood and tumor or nodule tissue of malignant and benign thyroid patients. Regarding the study as a whole: Compared with benign nodules, malignant thyroid tumors were reported to have significantly higher TCR beta diversity in both blood and tumor.

V was pared by 10 bases and J by 6 bases, with 17 bases of the junction left unmatched. The CDR3 runs 15 residues. CDR1 and CDR2 from the germline V gene are MNHEY and SVGEGT. Original methodology: Construction of a distant-metastasis classifier for papillary thyroid cancer relied on CDR3 differences across clinicopathological groups. Using MiXCR, TCRdb re-called clones from the PCR reads. These V and J calls derive from TCRdb rather than the authors' analysis. The sample yields roughly 40,000 clones, roughly 12% seen once. In its sample, this clone was seen a few times. Antigen unknown. Prior to thyroid surgery, none of the patients had received any treatment.

The chain uses TRBV6-2 or TRBV6-3 and TRBJ1-1; 7 nucleotides agree with TRBD1. Sequencing was performed on blood. The clonotype comes from a male donor with papillary thyroid cancer or a benign thyroid nodule (not recorded which). Some clones in this sample may be carry-over from other donors' samples. In nucleotides, the CDR3 is TGTGCCACCCAGAACGGGACAGCAAGCACCGCTGAAGCTTTCTTT. Encoded protein: CATQNGTASTAEAFF.